This TCR beta chain was recorded in a study of cytomegalovirus exposure and HLA in healthy donors. Turning to this clone: Its antigen remains unidentified.

Study-level points and caveats: Excluded: some indistinguishable V segments such as TRBV6-2 and TRBV6-3.

The ends were cut back, 4 bases at V and 0 bases at J, with 10 bases in the middle. The germline V gene encodes CDR1 MDHEN and CDR2 SYDVKM. This CDR3 is 16 amino acids long. The PCR had 60 Vbeta and 13 Jbeta primers. Measured with immunoSEQ multiplex PCR; TCRdb has only the in-frame clones, and not every one. The sample contains about 54,000 clones, around 82% of which appear only once. Sequencing was performed on PBMCs. The V and J genes are TRBV28 and TRBJ2-6, with D possibly TRBD1 on 6 matching bases. This sequence originates from a woman younger than 30 in good health and CMV-seronegative. The CDR3 sequence: CASSSGQYSGANVLTF. CDR3 nucleotides: TGTGCCAGCAGTTCCGGACAGTACTCTGGGGCCAACGTCCTGACTTTC.